What follows are 23 T cell receptor beta chains derived from one specimen sequenced in a study of vaccination effects on CD4 cells after COVID-19. Data came from immunoSEQ multiplex PCR; TCRdb stores just in-frame clones and leaves some out. The sample holds under 40,000 clones, 55% to 75% seen once. Under the ViraFEST assay, PBMC were stimulated with viral peptide pools so that antigen-specific CD4+ T cells expanded. Sequencing was performed afterwards. It was after around eleven days of culture that CD4+ T cells were isolated. Each participant was given two doses of one vaccine (BNT162b2 or mRNA-1273). No antigens are known for them. Here the sequenced sample was CD4+ T cells from PBMCs cultured with HCoV-229E spike peptides, taken after COVID-19 vaccination. The receptors stem from a human donor who received a COVID-19 vaccine.

This chain joins TRBV3-1 (or the pseudogene TRBV3-2) and TRBJ1-3; TRBD1 might be the D (6 bases). CDR3 size: 14 residues. With 7 bases removed from V and 3 bases from J, the gap between germline ends came to 13 bases. Germline CDR1 is LGHDT and CDR2 is YNNKEL (reference sequence). CDR3 sequence: CASTPRGGGNTIYF. In DNA form, the CDR3 reads TGTGCCAGCACCCCCAGGGGAGGTGGAAACACCATATATTTT.

V gene TRBV29-1 combines with J gene TRBJ1-4, with 8 bases that match TRBD1. Germline values: CDR1 SQVTM, CDR2 ANQGSEA. After removal of 7 bases from V and 7 bases from J, the junction contained 8 bases not matched to a gene. The CDR3 is 13 amino acids. CDR3 nucleotide sequence: TGCAGCGGTCAGACAGGGGCGGCTGAAAAACTGTTTTTT. Its protein product is CSGQTGAAEKLFF. The whole variable domain, filled in from reference TRBV29-1 and TRBJ1-4, reads SAVISQKPSRDICQRGTSLTIQCQVDSQVTMMFWYRQQPGQSLTLIATANQGSEATYESGFVIDKFPISRPNLTFSTLTVSNMSPEDSSIYLCSGQTGAAEKLFFGSGTQLSVL.

This clone appeared a few times. This chain joins TRBV5-1 and TRBJ1-4; D unresolved. CDR1 is SGHRS, CDR2 YFSETQ, per germline. This CDR3 is built from 21 residues. V gave up 0 bases and J gave up 0 bases, with 24 bases separating them. The CDR3 DNA reads TGCGCCAGCAGCTTGGTTTCTTTTCGTCCAGGAACTTATGCAACTAATGAAAAACTGTTTTTT. The encoded protein is CASSLVSFRPGTYATNEKLFF.

In its sample, this clone was seen a few times. The rearrangement uses TRBV18 and TRBJ1-1, with D tentatively TRBD1 (5 bases). The V end was cut by 2 bases, the J end by 7 bases, with 20 bases between. Germline CDR1 is KGHSH and CDR2 is LQKENI. CDR3 length equals 16 residues. The CDR3 protein is CASSPIWDAKTIEAFF. The CDR3 nucleotides read TGTGCCAGCTCACCAATTTGGGACGCAAAAACCATTGAAGCTTTCTTT. The variable domain in full, with the rest retrieved from reference TRBV18 and TRBJ1-1, is NAGVMQNPRHLVRRRGQEARLRCSPMKGHSHVYWYRQLPEEGLKFMVYLQKENIIDESGMPKERFSAEFPKEGPSILRIQQVVRGDSAAYFCASSPIWDAKTIEAFFGQGTRLTVV.

The V call is TRBV7-2, the J call TRBJ2-5, with D perhaps TRBD2 (7 bases). Looked up from germline, CDR1 is SGHTA and CDR2 is FQGNSA. There are 14 residues in the CDR3. Between the trimmed V and J ends, which lost 3 bases and 3 bases, there was a span of 11 bases. The CDR3 DNA follows: TGTGCCAGCAGCTTCGGCGGGGGCGAAGAGACCCAGTACTTC. It yields the protein CASSFGGGEETQYF.

This chain's CDR3 is CASSLVRRETQYF. The CDR3, as DNA: TGTGCCAGCAGCTTAGTCAGGCGGGAGACCCAGTACTTC. This rearrangement joins TRBV11-2 to TRBJ2-5; D not resolved. CDR3 size: 13 residues. CDR1 is SGHAT and CDR2 is FQNNGV in the germline V gene. Trimming stripped 1 base from V and 5 bases from J, with 8 bases between. The entire variable domain, with the rest obtained from reference TRBV11-2 and TRBJ2-5, is as follows: EAGVAQSPRYKIIEKRQSVAFWCNPISGHATLYWYQQILGQGPKLLIQFQNNGVVDDSQLPKDRFSAERLKGVDSTLKIQPAKLEDSAVYLCASSLVRRETQYFGPGTRLLVL.

This clone was recorded once. The V and J genes are TRBV24-1 and TRBJ2-2, with D unclear. The ends were cut back, 5 bases at V and 6 bases at J, with 9 bases in the middle. Germline V gene sequence: CDR1 KGHDR, CDR2 SFDVKD. CDR3 length: 13 residues. CDR3 in DNA: TGTGCCACCAGTGCAGTCGGGTCCGGGGAGCTGTTTTTT. It specifies CATSAVGSGELFF.

This clone was observed a few times. V and J are TRBV7-8 and TRBJ2-5; D perhaps matches TRBD1 (5 bases). CDR1 SGHVS and CDR2 FQNEAQ come from the germline V gene. This CDR3 has 15 amino acids. V shed 4 bases and J shed 2 bases, with 14 bases lying between them. CDR3 DNA: TGTGCCAGCAGCTCCCCGTCAGGGCGGCAAGAGACCCAGTACTTC. Amino acids: CASSSPSGRQETQYF.

The genes are TRBV7-9 and TRBJ2-2; maybe TRBD2 (6 bases). The CDR3 totals 16 residues. Trimming took 7 bases from V and 2 from J, leaving 17 bases between them. Germline CDR1 SEHNR, CDR2 FQNEAQ (reference sequence). CDR3 loop: CASTPQGGTNTGELFF. In DNA, the CDR3 is TGTGCCAGCACCCCTCAGGGAGGAACTAACACCGGGGAGCTGTTTTTT. Looking up the rest from reference TRBV7-9 and TRBJ2-2 gives the full variable domain: DTGVSQNPRHKITKRGQNVTFRCDPISEHNRLYWYRQTLGQGPEFLTYFQNEAQLEKSRLLSDRFSAERPKGSFSTLEIQRTEQGDSAMYLCASTPQGGTNTGELFFGEGSRLTVL.

The chain recombines TRBV30 with TRBJ2-5; 7 bases map to TRBD2. J was trimmed by 2 bases and V by 5 bases; bases with no gene match: 5. CDR3 length: 13 amino acids. Germline loops: CDR1 GTSNPN, CDR2 SVGIG (reference sequence). The CDR3 protein is CAWDLLAQETQYF. The CDR3 region has the DNA TGTGCCTGGGACCTACTAGCGCAAGAGACCCAGTACTTC.

V is TRBV29-1 and J is TRBJ1-1; D unresolved. Germline CDR1 and CDR2: SQVTM and ANQGSEA. Between the trimmed V and J ends, which lost 6 bases and 5 bases, there was a span of 10 bases. CDR3 length equals 11 residues. The CDR3 region has the DNA TGCAGCGTCGCAAGGGAGACTGAAGCTTTCTTT. Protein product: CSVARETEAFF.

The rearrangement uses TRBV6-1 and TRBJ1-2, with D perhaps TRBD1 (5 bases). V dropped 0 bases and J dropped 6 bases, with 8 bases sitting between them. The CDR3 extends over 13 amino acids. Germline V CDR1 and CDR2: MNHNS, SASEGT. The CDR3 nucleotides are TGTGCCAGCAGTGAAGCCCCAGGGAATGGCTACACCTTC. Its translation: CASSEAPGNGYTF.

The chain has TRBV29-1 and TRBJ2-7; 12 nucleotides line up with TRBD1. CDR1 is SQVTM, CDR2 ANQGSEA, per germline. This CDR3 region has 15 residues. J lost 4 bases, V lost 2 bases, and 6 bases had no gene match. The CDR3 coding sequence is TGCAGCGTTGAAAGGGGGACAGGGGGCGCATACGAGCAGTACTTC. Translation gives CSVERGTGGAYEQYF.

The gene calls are TRBV5-5 and TRBJ1-3; D is possibly TRBD1 (6 bases). V lost 0 bases and J lost 0, with 10 bases in between. Germline V CDR1 and CDR2: SGHKS, YYEKEE (reference sequence). The CDR3 has 16 amino acids. The CDR3 is CASSLDRAFSGNTIYF. The CDR3 DNA is TGTGCCAGCAGCTTGGACAGGGCTTTCTCTGGAAACACCATATATTTT.

This chain uses TRBV27 with TRBJ1-5, with 7 bases matching TRBD1. The CDR3 extends over 15 amino acids. Trimming at V came to 4 bases and at J to 4 bases, leaving 7 bases not matched to a gene. Germline CDR1 reads MNHEY; CDR2 reads SMNVEV (reference sequence). The CDR3 DNA reads as TGTGCCAGCAGTTCCCAAGGGGACAGAAATCAGCCCCAGCATTTT. The encoded protein is CASSSQGDRNQPQHF.

This sequence joins TRBV6-1 and TRBJ1-5, with D possibly being TRBD1 (6 bases). This CDR3 has 14 amino acids. Germline CDR1 and CDR2: MNHNS and SASEGT. V lost 3 bases and J lost 6, with 12 bases in between. The CDR3 region is CASSEAGARQPQHF. In DNA form, the CDR3 reads TGTGCCAGCAGTGAGGCGGGGGCTCGTCAGCCCCAGCATTTT.

This chain uses TRBV7-8 with TRBJ1-1, with 10 bases aligning to TRBD1. V was pared by 4 bases and J by 5 bases, with 10 bases of the junction left unmatched. This CDR3 comprises 16 residues. The germline CDR1 and CDR2 sequences are SGHVS and FQNEAQ. As DNA, the CDR3 is TGTGCCAGCAGCTACATCCGGGACAGGGGTTGGACTGAAGCTTTCTTT. Translating gives CASSYIRDRGWTEAFF.

The chain recombines TRBV12-3 or TRBV12-4 with TRBJ2-1, with 8 bases lining up with TRBD1. The CDR3 runs 13 residues. J lost 4 bases, V lost 8 bases, and 4 bases had no gene match. CDR3 protein: CASRDRTYNEQFF. CDR3 DNA: TGTGCCAGCCGGGACAGGACATACAATGAGCAGTTCTTC.

The CDR3 region is CASSDQGTQPQHF. CDR3 coding DNA: TGCGCCAGCAGTGATCAGGGAACTCAGCCCCAGCATTTT. The genes are TRBV10-1 and TRBJ1-5, with D possibly being TRBD1 (5 bases). V lost 3 bases and J lost 6, with 9 bases in between. CDR3 length equals 13 residues. Germline V lookup: CDR1 WNHNN, CDR2 SYGVQD (reference sequence).

This chain connects TRBV15 to TRBJ2-1; 9 bases agree with TRBD2. CDR3 length: 15 residues. The V gene's germline CDR1 is LNHNV and CDR2 YYDKDF (reference sequence). The J segment lost 8 bases and the V segment lost 1 base, leaving 6 bases of the junction unmatched. The CDR3 sequence is CATSRAAGGLDEQFF. In nucleotides, the CDR3 is TGTGCCACCAGCAGAGCGGCGGGAGGGTTGGATGAGCAGTTCTTC. The whole variable domain, filled in from reference TRBV15 and TRBJ2-1, reads DAMVIQNPRYQVTQFGKPVTLSCSQTLNHNVMYWYQQKSSQAPKLLFHYYDKDFNNEADTPDNFQSRRPNTSFCFLDIRSPGLGDTAMYLCATSRAAGGLDEQFFGPGTRLTVL.

The chain recombines TRBV21-1 with TRBJ2-7; the listed D gene, TRBD1, was not tested against the DNA. TRBV21-1 counts as a pseudogene. CDR3 length: 17 amino acids. DNA of the CDR3: TGTGCCAGCAGCAGCTTTCTCCGGGACAGGGAAACCTACGAGCAGTACTTC. It encodes CASSSFLRDRETYEQYF.

The gene calls are TRBV6-2 or TRBV6-3 and TRBJ2-7, with 8 nucleotides matching TRBD1. V was clipped by 2 bases and J by 5 bases; unmatched bases: 14. The germline CDR1 and CDR2 sequences are MNHEY and SVGEGT. There are 17 residues in the CDR3. CDR3 nucleotides: TGTGCCAGCAGTTACAGGTTTGGTTCCAGGGGGCTTCACGAGCAGTACTTC. This translates into CASSYRFGSRGLHEQYF.

The rearrangement uses TRBV6-5 and TRBJ1-4; D remains unclear. CDR1 is MNHEY and CDR2 is SVGAGI in the germline V gene. This CDR3 comprises 16 residues. The V and J ends lost 0 bases and 7 bases respectively, with 15 bases between them. In nucleotides, the CDR3 is TGTGCCAGCAGTTACTCGTCTTTTCGGGTCGGTGAAAAACTGTTTTTT. Translation: CASSYSSFRVGEKLFF.